This T cell receptor beta chain was documented in a study of T-cell reconstitution after alpha-beta-depleted transplantation in children. Unique molecular identifiers were built into the TCRbeta library. Using its own MiXCR run on the PCR reads, TCRdb lists one record per CDR3 protein. The table lists 700,000 to 850,000 distinct CDR3 sequences, around 17% of them singletons. This CDR3 is built from 15 residues. The junction had 10 bases not matched to a gene; V was cut back by 7 bases and J by 3 bases. Germline lookup yields CDR1 SQVTM and CDR2 ANQGSEA. This clonotype was picked up a small number of times.

This chain links TRBV29-1 with TRBJ2-7; 12 bases are a match to TRBD2. Sequencing used PBMCs, mostly from graft donor cells, obtained 360 days after TCRalphabeta/CD19-depleted stem cell transplant. The sequence came from a male patient younger than 18 who had a stem cell transplant for acute lymphoblastic leukemia, so the T cells may come from the graft donor. CDR3 DNA sequence: TGCAGCGGTGCTAAAGGACTAGCGGGATTCTACGAGCAGTACTTC. Translated, it gives CSGAKGLAGFYEQYF.